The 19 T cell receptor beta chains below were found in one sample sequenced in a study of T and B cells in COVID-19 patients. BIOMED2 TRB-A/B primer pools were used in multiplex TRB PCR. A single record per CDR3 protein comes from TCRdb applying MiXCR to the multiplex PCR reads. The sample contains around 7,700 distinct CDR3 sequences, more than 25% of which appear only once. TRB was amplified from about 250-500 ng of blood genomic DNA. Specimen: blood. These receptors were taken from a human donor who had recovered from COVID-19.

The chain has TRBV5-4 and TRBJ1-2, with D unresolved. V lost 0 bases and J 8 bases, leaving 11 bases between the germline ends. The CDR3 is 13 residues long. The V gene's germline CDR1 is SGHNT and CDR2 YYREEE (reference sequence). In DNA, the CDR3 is TGTGCCAGCAGCTTGGCCGAGGGCTGGGGCTACACCTTC. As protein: CASSLAEGWGYTF.

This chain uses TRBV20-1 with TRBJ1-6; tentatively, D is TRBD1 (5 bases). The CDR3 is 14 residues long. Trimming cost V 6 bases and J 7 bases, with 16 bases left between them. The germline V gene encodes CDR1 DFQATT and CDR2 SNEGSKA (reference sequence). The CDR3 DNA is TGCAGTGCAAAGAGCGGGGGACCAAATTCACCCCTCCACTTT. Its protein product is CSAKSGGPNSPLHF.

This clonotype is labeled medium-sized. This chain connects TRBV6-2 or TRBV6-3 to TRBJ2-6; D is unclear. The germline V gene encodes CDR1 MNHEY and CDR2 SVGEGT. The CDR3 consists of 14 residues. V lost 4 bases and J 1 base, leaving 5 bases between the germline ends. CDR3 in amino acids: CASSFGSGANVLTF. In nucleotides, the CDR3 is TGTGCCAGCAGTTTTGGGTCTGGGGCCAACGTCCTGACTTTC.

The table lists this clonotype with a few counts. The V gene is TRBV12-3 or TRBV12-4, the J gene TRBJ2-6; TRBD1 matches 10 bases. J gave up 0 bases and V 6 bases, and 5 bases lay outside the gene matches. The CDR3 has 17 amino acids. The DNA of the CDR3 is TGTGCCAGCAGCTGGACAGGGGGGAGCTCTGGGGCCAACGTCCTGACTTTC. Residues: CASSWTGGSSGANVLTF.

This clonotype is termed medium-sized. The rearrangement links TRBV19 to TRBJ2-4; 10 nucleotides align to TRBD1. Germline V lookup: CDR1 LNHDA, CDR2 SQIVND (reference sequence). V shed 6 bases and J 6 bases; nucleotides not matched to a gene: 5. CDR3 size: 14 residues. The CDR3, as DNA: TGTGCCAGTAGCAAGGGACAGGGGCTAAACATTCAGTACTTC. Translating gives CASSKGQGLNIQYF.

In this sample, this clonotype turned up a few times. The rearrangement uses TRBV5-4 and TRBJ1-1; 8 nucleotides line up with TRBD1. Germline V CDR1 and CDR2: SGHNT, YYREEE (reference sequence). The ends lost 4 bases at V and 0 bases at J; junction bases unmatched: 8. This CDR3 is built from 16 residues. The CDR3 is CASSLDRVHMNTEAFF. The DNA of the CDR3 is TGTGCCAGCAGCCTGGACAGGGTTCACATGAACACTGAAGCTTTCTTT.

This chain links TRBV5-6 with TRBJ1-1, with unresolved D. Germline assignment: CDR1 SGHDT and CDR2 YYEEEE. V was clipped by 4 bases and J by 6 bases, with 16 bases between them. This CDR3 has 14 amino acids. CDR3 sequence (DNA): TGTGCCAGCAGCCCCACCAGCAAATTAGCTGAAGCTTTCTTT. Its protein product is CASSPTSKLAEAFF. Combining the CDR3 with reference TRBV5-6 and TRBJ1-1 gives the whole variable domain DAGVTQSPTHLIKTRGQQVTLRCSPKSGHDTVSWYQQALGQGPQFIFQYYEEEERQRGNFPDRFSGHQFPNYSSELNVNALLLGDSALYLCASSPTSKLAEAFFGQGTRLTVV.

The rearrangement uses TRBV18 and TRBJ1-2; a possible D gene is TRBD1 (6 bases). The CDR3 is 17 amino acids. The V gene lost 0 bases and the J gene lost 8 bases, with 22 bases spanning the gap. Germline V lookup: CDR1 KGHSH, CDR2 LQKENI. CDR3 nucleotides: TGTGCCAGCTCACCACCCGGGTCAGCCAGGGGAGAACAAGGCTACACCTTC. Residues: CASSPPGSARGEQGYTF.

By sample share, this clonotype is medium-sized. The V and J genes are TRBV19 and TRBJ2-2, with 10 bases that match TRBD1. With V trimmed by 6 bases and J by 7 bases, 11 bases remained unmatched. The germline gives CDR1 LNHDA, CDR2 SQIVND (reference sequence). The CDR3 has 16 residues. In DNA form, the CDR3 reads TGTGCCAGTAGATCGACCGGGACAGGGGACATCGGGGAGCTGTTTTTT. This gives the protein CASRSTGTGDIGELFF.

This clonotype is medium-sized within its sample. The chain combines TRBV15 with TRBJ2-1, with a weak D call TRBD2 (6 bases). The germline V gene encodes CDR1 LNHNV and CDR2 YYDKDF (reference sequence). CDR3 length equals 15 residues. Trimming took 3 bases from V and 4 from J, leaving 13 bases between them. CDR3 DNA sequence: TGTGCCACCAGCAGCGCAGCGGGCCAATACAATGAGCAGTTCTTC. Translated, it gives CATSSAAGQYNEQFF.

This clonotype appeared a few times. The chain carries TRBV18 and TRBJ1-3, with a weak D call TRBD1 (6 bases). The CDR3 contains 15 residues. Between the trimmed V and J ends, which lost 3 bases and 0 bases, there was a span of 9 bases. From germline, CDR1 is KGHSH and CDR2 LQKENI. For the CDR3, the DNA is TGTGCCAGCTCACCGCTGACAGGCTCTGGAAACACCATATATTTT. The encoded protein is CASSPLTGSGNTIYF.

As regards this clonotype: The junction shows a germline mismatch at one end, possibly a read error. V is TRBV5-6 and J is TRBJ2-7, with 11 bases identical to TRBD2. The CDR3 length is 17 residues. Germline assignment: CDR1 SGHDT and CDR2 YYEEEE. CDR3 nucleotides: TGTGCCATCAGCGTAACTAGCGGGGGCCTTAACCCCTACGAGCAGTACTTC. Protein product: CAISVTSGGLNPYEQYF.

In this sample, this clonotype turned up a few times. CDR3 loop: CASSKGTGVTGELFF. Written as DNA, the CDR3 is TGTGCCAGCAGCAAGGGGACAGGGGTCACCGGGGAGCTGTTTTTT. The chain is built from TRBV7-2 and TRBJ2-2; 10 bases are a match to TRBD1. The CDR3 contains 15 residues. V dropped 5 bases and J dropped 4; count of bases not matched to a gene: 4. Germline V gene lookup returns CDR1 SGHTA and CDR2 FQGNSA.

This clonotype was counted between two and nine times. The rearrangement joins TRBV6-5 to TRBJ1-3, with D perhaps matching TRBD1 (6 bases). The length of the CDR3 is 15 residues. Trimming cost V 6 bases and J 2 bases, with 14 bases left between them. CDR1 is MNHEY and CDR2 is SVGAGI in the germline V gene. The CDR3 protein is CASRRGTGTGNTIYF. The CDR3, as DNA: TGTGCCAGCAGAAGGGGAACAGGGACTGGAAACACCATATATTTT.

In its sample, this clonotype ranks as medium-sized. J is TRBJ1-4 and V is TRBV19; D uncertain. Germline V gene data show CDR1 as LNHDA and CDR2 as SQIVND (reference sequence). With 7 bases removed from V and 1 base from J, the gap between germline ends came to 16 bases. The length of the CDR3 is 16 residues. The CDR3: CASTPLGLQTNEKLFF. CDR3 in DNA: TGTGCCAGTACCCCCCTCGGGCTTCAAACTAATGAAAAACTGTTTTTT.

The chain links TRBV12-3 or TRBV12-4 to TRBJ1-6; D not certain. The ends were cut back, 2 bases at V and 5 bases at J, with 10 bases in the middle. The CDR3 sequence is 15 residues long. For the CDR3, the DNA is TGTGCCAGCAGTTTAACCGACAACCATAATTCACCCCTCCACTTT. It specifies CASSLTDNHNSPLHF.

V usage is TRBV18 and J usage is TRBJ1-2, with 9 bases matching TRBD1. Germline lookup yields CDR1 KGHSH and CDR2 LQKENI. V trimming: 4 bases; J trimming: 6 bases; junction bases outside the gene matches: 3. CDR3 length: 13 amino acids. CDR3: CASSRWDRDGYTF. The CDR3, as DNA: TGTGCCAGCTCACGTTGGGACAGGGATGGCTACACCTTC.

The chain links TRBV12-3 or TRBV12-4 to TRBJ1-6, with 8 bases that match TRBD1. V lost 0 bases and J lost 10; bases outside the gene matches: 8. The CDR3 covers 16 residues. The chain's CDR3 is CASSLAWQGAQSPLHF. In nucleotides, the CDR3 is TGTGCCAGCAGTTTAGCGTGGCAGGGGGCTCAGTCACCCCTCCACTTT.

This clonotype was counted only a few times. The CDR3, as DNA: TGTGCCAGTAGTATAGATGGCCCGGCGGTGGAGCAGTTCTTC. Translation: CASSIDGPAVEQFF. The chain employs TRBV19 and TRBJ2-1; D gene uncertain. Looked up from germline, CDR1 is LNHDA and CDR2 is SQIVND (reference sequence). The CDR3 is made up of 14 amino acids. Trimming cost V 0 bases and J 10 bases, with 13 bases left between them.